The source of this TCR beta chain is a study of OX40 agonist ivuxolimab in advanced cancers. Whole-study results and caveats: Clonal expansion was seen in CD4+ and CD8+ blood T cells by week 6 at 0.1 to 3.0 mg/kg. Antigen specificity was not determined for the expanded peripheral T cells.

Prior autoimmune disease or systemic immunosuppression barred patients. Sampling times: baseline, cycle 4 day 1, cycle 7 day 1. This clone has only one observation. Antigen unknown. Generated by immunoSEQ multiplex PCR, the TCRdb table keeps only in-frame clones and is missing some. The sample lists approximately 90,000 clones, 87% seen once, with approximately 1.5% in the top ten. The germline V and J ends were trimmed by 4 bases and 0 bases, with 17 bases remaining between them. CDR1 and CDR2 (germline): SGDLS, YYNGEE. The CDR3 has 17 residues. This TCR derives from an adult with an advanced solid tumor such as melanoma, head and neck, liver or kidney cancer. The chain couples TRBV9 to TRBJ2-1; weak D call: TRBD1 (5 bases). Sequenced material: CD4+ or CD8+ T cells sorted from blood, taken in a trial of the OX40 agonist ivuxolimab. This chain's CDR3 is CASSPNGRAPSYNEQFF. Written as DNA, the CDR3 is TGTGCCAGCAGCCCAAATGGCAGGGCCCCCTCCTACAATGAGCAGTTCTTC.